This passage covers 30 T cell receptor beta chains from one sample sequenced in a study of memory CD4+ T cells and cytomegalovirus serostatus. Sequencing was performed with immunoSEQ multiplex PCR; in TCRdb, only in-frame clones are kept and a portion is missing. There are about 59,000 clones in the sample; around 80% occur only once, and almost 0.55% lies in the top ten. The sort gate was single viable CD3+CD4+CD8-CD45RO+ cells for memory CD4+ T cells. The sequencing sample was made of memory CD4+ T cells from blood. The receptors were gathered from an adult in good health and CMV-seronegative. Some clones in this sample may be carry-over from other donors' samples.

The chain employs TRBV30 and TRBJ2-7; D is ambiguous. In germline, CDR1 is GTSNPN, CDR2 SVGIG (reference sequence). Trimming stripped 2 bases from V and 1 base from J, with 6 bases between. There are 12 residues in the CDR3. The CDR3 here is CAWSQQSYEQYF. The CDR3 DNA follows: TGTGCCTGGAGTCAACAGTCCTACGAGCAGTACTTC. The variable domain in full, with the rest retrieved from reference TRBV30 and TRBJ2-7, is SQTIHQWPATLVQPVGSPLSLECTVEGTSNPNLYWYRQAAGRGLQLLFYSVGIGQISSEVPQNLSASRPQDRQFILSSKKLLLSDSGFYLCAWSQQSYEQYFGPGTRLTVT.

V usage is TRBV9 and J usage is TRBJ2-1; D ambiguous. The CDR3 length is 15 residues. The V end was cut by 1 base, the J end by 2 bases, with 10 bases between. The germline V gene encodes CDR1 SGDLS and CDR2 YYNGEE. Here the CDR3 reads CASSVSQSTYNEQFF. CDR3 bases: TGTGCCAGCAGCGTAAGTCAAAGCACCTACAATGAGCAGTTCTTC. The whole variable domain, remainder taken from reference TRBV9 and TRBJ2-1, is DSGVTQTPKHLITATGQRVTLRCSPRSGDLSVYWYQQSLDQGLQFLIQYYNGEERAKGNILERFSAQQFPDLHSELNLSSLELGDSALYFCASSVSQSTYNEQFFGPGTRLTVL.

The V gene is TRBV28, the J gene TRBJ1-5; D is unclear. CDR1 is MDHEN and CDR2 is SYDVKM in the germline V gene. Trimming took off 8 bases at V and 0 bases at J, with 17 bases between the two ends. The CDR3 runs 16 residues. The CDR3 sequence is CASYSLTPYSNQPQHF. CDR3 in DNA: TGTGCCAGCTATTCTTTGACTCCATATAGCAATCAGCCCCAGCATTTT.

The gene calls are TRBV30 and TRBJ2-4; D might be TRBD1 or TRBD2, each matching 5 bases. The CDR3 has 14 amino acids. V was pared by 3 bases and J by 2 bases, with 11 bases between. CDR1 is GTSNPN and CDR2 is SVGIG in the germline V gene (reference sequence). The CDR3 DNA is TGTGCCTGGAGGGAGGCAGGGACCAAAAACATTCAGTACTTC. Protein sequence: CAWREAGTKNIQYF.

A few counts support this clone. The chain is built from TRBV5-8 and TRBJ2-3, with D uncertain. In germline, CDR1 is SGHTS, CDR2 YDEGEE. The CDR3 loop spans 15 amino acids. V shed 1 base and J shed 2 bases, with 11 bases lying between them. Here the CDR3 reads CASSLWQTNTDTQYF. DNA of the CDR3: TGTGCCAGCAGCTTGTGGCAGACAAACACAGATACGCAGTATTTT.

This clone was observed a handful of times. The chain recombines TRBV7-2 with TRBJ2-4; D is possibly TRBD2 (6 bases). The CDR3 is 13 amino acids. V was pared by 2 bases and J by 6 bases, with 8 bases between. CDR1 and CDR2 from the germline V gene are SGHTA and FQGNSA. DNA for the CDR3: TGTGCCAGCAGCTTAAACGGGAGAAACATTCAGTACTTC. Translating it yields CASSLNGRNIQYF.

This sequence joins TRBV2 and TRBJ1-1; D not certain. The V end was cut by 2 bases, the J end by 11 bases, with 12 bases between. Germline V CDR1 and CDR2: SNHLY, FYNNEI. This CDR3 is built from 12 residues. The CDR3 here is CASSESTSLAFF. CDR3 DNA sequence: TGTGCCAGCAGTGAAAGTACCAGCCTGGCTTTCTTT.

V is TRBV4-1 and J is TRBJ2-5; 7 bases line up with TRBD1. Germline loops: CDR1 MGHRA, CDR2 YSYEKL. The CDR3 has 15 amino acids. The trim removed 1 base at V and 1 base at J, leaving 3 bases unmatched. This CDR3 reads CASSQVAGGQETQYF. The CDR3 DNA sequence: TGCGCCAGCAGCCAAGTGGCAGGGGGCCAAGAGACCCAGTACTTC.

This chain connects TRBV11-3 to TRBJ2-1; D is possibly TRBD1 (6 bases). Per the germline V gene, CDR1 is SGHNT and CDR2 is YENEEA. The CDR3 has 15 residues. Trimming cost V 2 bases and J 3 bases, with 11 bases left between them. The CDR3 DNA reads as TGTGCCAGCAGCTTACGAGGGGGAGACTACAATGAGCAGTTCTTC. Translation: CASSLRGGDYNEQFF. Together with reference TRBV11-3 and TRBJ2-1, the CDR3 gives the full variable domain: EAGVVQSPRYKIIEKKQPVAFWCNPISGHNTLYWYLQNLGQGPELLIRYENEEAVDDSQLPKDRFSAERLKGVDSTLKIQPAELGDSAVYLCASSLRGGDYNEQFFGPGTRLTVL.

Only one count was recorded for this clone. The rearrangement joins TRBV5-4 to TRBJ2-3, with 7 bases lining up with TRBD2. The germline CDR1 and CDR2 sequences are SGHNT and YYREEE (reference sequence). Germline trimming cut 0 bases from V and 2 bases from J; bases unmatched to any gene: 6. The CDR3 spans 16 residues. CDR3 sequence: CASSLARLATTDTQYF. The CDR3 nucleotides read TGTGCCAGCAGCTTGGCAAGACTAGCCACCACAGATACGCAGTATTTT. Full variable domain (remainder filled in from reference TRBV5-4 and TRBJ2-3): ETGVTQSPTHLIKTRGQQVTLRCSSQSGHNTVSWYQQALGQGPQFIFQYYREEENGRGNFPPRFSGLQFPNYSSELNVNALELDDSALYLCASSLARLATTDTQYFGPGTRLTVL.

The CDR3 is CSVEGGGRGYGYTF. The CDR3 nucleotides are TGCAGCGTTGAAGGAGGGGGCCGGGGCTATGGCTACACCTTC. V and J are TRBV29-1 and TRBJ1-2; 7 bases line up with TRBD1. J gave up 4 bases and V 1 base, and 6 bases lay outside the gene matches. This CDR3 has 14 residues. The V gene's germline CDR1 is SQVTM and CDR2 ANQGSEA.

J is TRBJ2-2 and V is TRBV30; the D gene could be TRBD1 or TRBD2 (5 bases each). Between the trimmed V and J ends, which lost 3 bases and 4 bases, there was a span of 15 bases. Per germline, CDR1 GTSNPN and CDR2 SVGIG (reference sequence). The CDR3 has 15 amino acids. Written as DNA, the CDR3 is TGTGCCTGGAGGAGTTTAAGTGGGGGCACCGGGGAGCTGTTTTTT. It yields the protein CAWRSLSGGTGELFF.

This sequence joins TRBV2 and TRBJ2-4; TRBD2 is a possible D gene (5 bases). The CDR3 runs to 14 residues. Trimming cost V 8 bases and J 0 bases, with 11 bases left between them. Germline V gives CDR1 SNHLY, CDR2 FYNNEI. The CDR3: CASVGGLAKNIQYF. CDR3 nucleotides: TGTGCCAGCGTCGGAGGTCTAGCCAAAAACATTCAGTACTTC.

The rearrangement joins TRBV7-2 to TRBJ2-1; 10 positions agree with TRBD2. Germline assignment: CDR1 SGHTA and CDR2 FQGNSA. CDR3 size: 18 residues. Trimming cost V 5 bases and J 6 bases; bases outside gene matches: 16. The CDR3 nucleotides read TGTGCCAGCAGCACGAGGAGCGGGAGGGCCCATCAGAGCAATGAGCAGTTCTTC. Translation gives CASSTRSGRAHQSNEQFF. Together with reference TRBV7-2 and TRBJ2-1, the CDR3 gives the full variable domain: GAGVSQSPSNKVTEKGKDVELRCDPISGHTALYWYRQSLGQGLEFLIYFQGNSAPDKSGLPSDRFSAERTGGSVSTLTIQRTQQEDSAVYLCASSTRSGRAHQSNEQFFGPGTRLTVL.

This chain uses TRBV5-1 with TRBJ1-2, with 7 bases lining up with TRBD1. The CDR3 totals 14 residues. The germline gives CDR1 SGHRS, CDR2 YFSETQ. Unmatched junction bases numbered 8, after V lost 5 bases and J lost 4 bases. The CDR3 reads CASSVPGQFYGYTF. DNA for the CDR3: TGCGCCAGCAGTGTACCGGGACAGTTCTATGGCTACACCTTC. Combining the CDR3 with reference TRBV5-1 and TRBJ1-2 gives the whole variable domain KAGVTQTPRYLIKTRGQQVTLSCSPISGHRSVSWYQQTPGQGLQFLFEYFSETQRNKGNFPGRFSGRQFSNSRSEMNVSTLELGDSALYLCASSVPGQFYGYTFGSGTRLTVV.

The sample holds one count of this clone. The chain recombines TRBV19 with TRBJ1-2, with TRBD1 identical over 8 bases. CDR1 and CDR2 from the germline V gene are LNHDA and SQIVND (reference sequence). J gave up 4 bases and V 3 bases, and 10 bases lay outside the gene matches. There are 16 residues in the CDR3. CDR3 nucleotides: TGTGCCAGTAGTATGCCGGGACAGGACTTTTCCTATGGCTACACCTTC. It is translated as CASSMPGQDFSYGYTF.

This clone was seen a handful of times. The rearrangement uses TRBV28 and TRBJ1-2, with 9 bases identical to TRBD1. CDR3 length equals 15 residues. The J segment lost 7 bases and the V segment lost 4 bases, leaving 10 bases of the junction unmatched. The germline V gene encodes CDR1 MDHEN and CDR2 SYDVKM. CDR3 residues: CASSSGTGSRSGYTF. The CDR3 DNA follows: TGTGCCAGCAGTTCCGGGACAGGGAGCAGGAGTGGCTACACCTTC.

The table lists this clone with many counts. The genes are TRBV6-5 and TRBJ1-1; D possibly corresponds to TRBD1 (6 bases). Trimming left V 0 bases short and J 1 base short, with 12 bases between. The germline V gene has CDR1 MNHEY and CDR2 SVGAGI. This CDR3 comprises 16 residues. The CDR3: CASSYSNARGNTEAFF. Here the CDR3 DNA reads TGTGCCAGCAGTTACTCGAACGCCAGGGGGAACACTGAAGCTTTCTTT.

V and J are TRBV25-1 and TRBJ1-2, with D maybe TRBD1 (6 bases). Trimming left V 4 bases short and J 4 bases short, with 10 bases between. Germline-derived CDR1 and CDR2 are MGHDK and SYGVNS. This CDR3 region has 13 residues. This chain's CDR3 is CASSAQGGYGYTF. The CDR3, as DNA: TGTGCCAGCAGTGCACAGGGAGGCTATGGCTACACCTTC.

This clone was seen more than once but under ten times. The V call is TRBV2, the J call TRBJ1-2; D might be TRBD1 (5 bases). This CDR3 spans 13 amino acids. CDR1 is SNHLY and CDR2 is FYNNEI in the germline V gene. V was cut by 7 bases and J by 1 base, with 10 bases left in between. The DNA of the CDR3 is TGTGCCAGCATCCTGGGGGGTAACTATGGCTACACCTTC. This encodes CASILGGNYGYTF.

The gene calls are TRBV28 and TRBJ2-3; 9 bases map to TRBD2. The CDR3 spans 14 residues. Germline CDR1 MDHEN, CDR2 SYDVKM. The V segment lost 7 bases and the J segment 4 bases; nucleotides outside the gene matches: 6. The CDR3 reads CASKHSGSPDTQYF. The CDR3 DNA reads TGTGCCAGCAAACATAGCGGGAGCCCAGATACGCAGTATTTT. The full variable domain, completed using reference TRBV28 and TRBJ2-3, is DVKVTQSSRYLVKRTGEKVFLECVQDMDHENMFWYRQDPGLGLRLIYFSYDVKMKEKGDIPEGYSVSREKKERFSLILESASTNQTSMYLCASKHSGSPDTQYFGPGTRLTVL.

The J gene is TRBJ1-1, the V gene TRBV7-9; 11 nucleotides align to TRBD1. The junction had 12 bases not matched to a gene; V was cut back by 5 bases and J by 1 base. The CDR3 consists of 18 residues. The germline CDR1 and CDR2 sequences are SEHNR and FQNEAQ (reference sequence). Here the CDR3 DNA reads TGTGCCAGCAGCCCAAAAAGGGGGGGGACAGGGGGGAACACTGAAGCTTTCTTT. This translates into CASSPKRGGTGGNTEAFF.

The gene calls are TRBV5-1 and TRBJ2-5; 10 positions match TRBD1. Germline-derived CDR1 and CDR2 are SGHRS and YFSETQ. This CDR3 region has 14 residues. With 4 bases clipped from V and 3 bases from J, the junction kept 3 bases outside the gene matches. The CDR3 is CASSQTGGKETQYF. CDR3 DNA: TGCGCCAGCAGCCAGACAGGGGGCAAAGAGACCCAGTACTTC.

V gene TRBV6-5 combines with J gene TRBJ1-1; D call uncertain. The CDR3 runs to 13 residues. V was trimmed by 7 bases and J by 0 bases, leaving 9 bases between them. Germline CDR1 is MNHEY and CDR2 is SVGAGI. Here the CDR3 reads CASTGNLNTEAFF. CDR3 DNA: TGTGCCAGCACAGGCAATTTGAACACTGAAGCTTTCTTT.

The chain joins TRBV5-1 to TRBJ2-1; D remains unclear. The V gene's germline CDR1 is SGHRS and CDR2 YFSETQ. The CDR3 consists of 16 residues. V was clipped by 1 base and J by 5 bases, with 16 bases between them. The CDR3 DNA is TGCGCCAGCAGCTTGCGGCCTTCCTCCCAGAACAATGAGCAGTTCTTC. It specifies CASSLRPSSQNNEQFF.

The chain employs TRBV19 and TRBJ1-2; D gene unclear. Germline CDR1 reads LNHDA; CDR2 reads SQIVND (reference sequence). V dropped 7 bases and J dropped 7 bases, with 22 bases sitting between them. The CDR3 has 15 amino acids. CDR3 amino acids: CASKREALYSSGYTF. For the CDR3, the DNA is TGTGCCAGTAAGAGGGAGGCCCTCTACTCATCTGGCTACACCTTC.

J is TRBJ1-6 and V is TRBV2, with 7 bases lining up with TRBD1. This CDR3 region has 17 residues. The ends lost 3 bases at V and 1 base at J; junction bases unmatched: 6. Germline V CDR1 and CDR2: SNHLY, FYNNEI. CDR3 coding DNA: TGTGCCAGCAGTGACCAGCAGGGGGAATCCTATAATTCACCCCTCCACTTT. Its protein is CASSDQQGESYNSPLHF. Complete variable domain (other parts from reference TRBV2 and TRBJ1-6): EPEVTQTPSHQVTQMGQEVILRCVPISNHLYFYWYRQILGQKVEFLVSFYNNEISEKSEIFDDQFSVERPDGSNFTLKIRSTKLEDSAMYFCASSDQQGESYNSPLHFGNGTRLTVT.

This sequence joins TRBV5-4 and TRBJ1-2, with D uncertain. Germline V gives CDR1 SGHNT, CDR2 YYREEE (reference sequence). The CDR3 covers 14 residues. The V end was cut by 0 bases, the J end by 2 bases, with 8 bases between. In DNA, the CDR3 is TGTGCCAGCAGCTTGGGACTATCCAACTATGGCTACACCTTC. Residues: CASSLGLSNYGYTF.

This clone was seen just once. In nucleotides, the CDR3 is TGCGCCAGCAGCCCGGGGAGCTCCTACAATGAGCAGTTCTTC. This encodes CASSPGSSYNEQFF. This sequence joins TRBV5-1 and TRBJ2-1, with D tentatively TRBD2 (5 bases). The germline V and J ends were trimmed by 4 bases and 0 bases, with 8 bases remaining between them. Germline CDR1 SGHRS, CDR2 YFSETQ. The CDR3 is made up of 14 amino acids.

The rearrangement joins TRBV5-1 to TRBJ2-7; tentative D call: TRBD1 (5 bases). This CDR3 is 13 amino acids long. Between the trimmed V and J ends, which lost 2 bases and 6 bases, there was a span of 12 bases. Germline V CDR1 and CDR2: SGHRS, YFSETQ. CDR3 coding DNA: TGCGCCAGCAGCTTCGCAGGGCTGACCGAGCAGTACTTC. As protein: CASSFAGLTEQYF. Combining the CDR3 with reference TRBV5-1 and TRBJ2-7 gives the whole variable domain KAGVTQTPRYLIKTRGQQVTLSCSPISGHRSVSWYQQTPGQGLQFLFEYFSETQRNKGNFPGRFSGRQFSNSRSEMNVSTLELGDSALYLCASSFAGLTEQYFGPGTRLTVT.